Presented here are 7 T cell receptor beta chains from one specimen sequenced in a study of long-term antiretroviral therapy in people with HIV (dated by TCRdb to about 2022). Sequencing of the TRB variable region was done with the immunoSEQ hsTCRB v3.0 assay at survey level resolution. TCRdb re-hosts the immuneACCESS table, in-frame sequences only. Its copies lack some clones; in the studies checked, an unresolved V gene accounts for under half of them, and the cause for the rest is not known. The table for this sample lists more than 20,000 clones; 90% to 95% of them were counted only once. The ten largest account for less than 2.5% of the sample. The starting material was unsorted PBMCs, obtained roughly 5.1 years after starting antiretroviral therapy. The receptors were gathered from a woman aged 50 to 65 with HIV.

The J gene is TRBJ1-1, the V gene TRBV5-1; possibly TRBD1 for D (6 bases). CDR1 and CDR2 (germline): SGHRS, YFSETQ. There are 16 residues in the CDR3. V lost 1 base, J lost 0 bases, and 13 bases lay in between. The CDR3, as DNA: TGCGCCAGCAGCTTGCTAGGGGGATCGATGAACACTGAAGCTTTCTTT. This encodes CASSLLGGSMNTEAFF. Drawing the rest from reference TRBV5-1 and TRBJ1-1, the complete variable domain is KAGVTQTPRYLIKTRGQQVTLSCSPISGHRSVSWYQQTPGQGLQFLFEYFSETQRNKGNFPGRFSGRQFSNSRSEMNVSTLELGDSALYLCASSLLGGSMNTEAFFGQGTRLTVV.

In regard to this clone: A junction end diverges from the germline sequence, so it may reflect a read error. This rearrangement joins TRBV6-1 to TRBJ2-3; D not resolved. CDR1 MNHNS and CDR2 SASEGT come from the germline V gene. CDR3 length: 12 amino acids. The CDR3 DNA reads TGTGCCAGCAATGAACCTGGGGATACGCAGTATTTT. Translation: CASNEPGDTQYF.

The count of this clone is one. This chain connects TRBV9 to TRBJ2-7; possible D gene TRBD2, 6 bases. The CDR3 spans 15 residues. With 3 bases removed from V and 0 bases from J, the gap between germline ends came to 13 bases. Germline V gives CDR1 SGDLS, CDR2 YYNGEE. The CDR3 region is CASSAGSLPSYEQYF. For the CDR3, the DNA is TGTGCCAGCAGCGCCGGGAGTTTGCCCTCCTACGAGCAGTACTTC.

The CDR3 reads CASSTYVGSYEQYF. The DNA of the CDR3 is TGTGCCAGCAGTACATATGTGGGTTCCTACGAGCAGTACTTC. The chain has TRBV28 and TRBJ2-7; D is uncertain. The CDR3 loop spans 14 amino acids. Deletions cut 5 bases from V and 1 base from J, with 12 bases between. In germline, CDR1 is MDHEN, CDR2 SYDVKM.

The CDR3 loop is CASSRDGGLETQYF. The CDR3, as DNA: TGCGCCAGCTCCCGGGACGGAGGATTGGAGACCCAGTACTTC. The rearrangement links TRBV5-1 to TRBJ2-5; the D gene could be TRBD1 or TRBD2 (5 bases each). CDR3 length: 14 amino acids. Germline values: CDR1 SGHRS, CDR2 YFSETQ. Deletions cut 7 bases from V and 5 bases from J, with 18 bases between.

The chain uses TRBV28 and TRBJ2-7, with D unclear. Trimming pared 2 bases from V and 4 bases from J, leaving 6 bases between. This CDR3 spans 12 amino acids. Per the germline V gene, CDR1 is MDHEN and CDR2 is SYDVKM. The CDR3 DNA sequence: TGTGCCAGCAGTTTAAAGAGGTACGAGCAGTACTTC. Translated: CASSLKRYEQYF.

Here the CDR3 reads CASSIEPSGSMSDTQYF. In nucleotides, the CDR3 is TGTGCCAGTAGTATAGAGCCTAGCGGGAGCATGTCAGATACGCAGTATTTT. This chain connects TRBV19 to TRBJ2-3; 10 nucleotides agree with TRBD2. This CDR3 is 17 amino acids long. Germline-derived CDR1 and CDR2 are LNHDA and SQIVND (reference sequence). J was trimmed by 4 bases and V by 0 bases; bases with no gene match: 7.